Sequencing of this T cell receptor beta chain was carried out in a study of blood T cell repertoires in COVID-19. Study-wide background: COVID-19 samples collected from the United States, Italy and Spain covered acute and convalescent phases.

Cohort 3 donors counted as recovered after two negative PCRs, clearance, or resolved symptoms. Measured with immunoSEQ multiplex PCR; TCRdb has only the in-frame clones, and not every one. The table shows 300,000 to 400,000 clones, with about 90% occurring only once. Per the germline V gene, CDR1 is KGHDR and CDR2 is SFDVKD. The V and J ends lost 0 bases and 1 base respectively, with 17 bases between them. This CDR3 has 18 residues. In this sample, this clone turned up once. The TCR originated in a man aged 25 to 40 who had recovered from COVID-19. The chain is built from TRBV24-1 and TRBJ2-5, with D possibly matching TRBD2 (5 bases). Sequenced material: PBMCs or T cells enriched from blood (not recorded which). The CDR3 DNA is TGTGCCACCAGTGATTTGGCCTCCCGCGGGCCACTCCAAGAGACCCAGTACTTC. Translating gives CATSDLASRGPLQETQYF.